Included here is one TCR beta chain sequence, with context. CDR3 size: 15 residues. V was clipped by 2 bases and J by 0 bases, with 11 bases between them. The germline gives CDR1 SGHNT, CDR2 YYREEE (reference sequence). Original methodology: Filtering differed, since immunoSEQ gave only junction sequences and no quality scores. TCRdb's copy holds only in-frame clones and misses some; the assay was immunoSEQ multiplex PCR. Clone size and V and J calls were adopted from that table, with D and trimming inferred from the DNA. The table has 2 million to 2.5 million clones, roughly 93% seen once. The data are from a study of shared clonotypes between healthy human individuals.

Source material: naive CD4+ T cells from PBMCs. The subset denotes: CD45RA+ positively selected. The chain joins TRBV5-4 to TRBJ2-5; D call uncertain. This receptor was identified in a man aged 18 to 35 in good health. Some clones in this sample may be carry-over from other donors' samples. CDR3 loop: CASSLISGYQETQYF. The CDR3 coding sequence is TGTGCCAGCAGCTTAATCTCGGGCTACCAAGAGACCCAGTACTTC.